The 19 T cell receptor beta chains reported below all come from one sample, sequenced in a study of blood T cell repertoires in COVID-19. Assay used: immunoSEQ multiplex PCR; TCRdb lists only in-frame clones, some missing. Here the sample spans more than 95,000 clones, roughly nine tenths being singletons. Sequencing was done on a sample of peripheral blood. Every receptor here comes from a human donor in a cohort sampled during active COVID-19.

The rearrangement uses TRBV10-3 and TRBJ1-6; 10 bases line up with TRBD1. V was clipped by 8 bases and J by 0 bases; unmatched bases: 7. The CDR3 is made up of 17 amino acids. The germline V gene encodes CDR1 ENHRY and CDR2 SYGVKD. The CDR3 coding sequence is TGTGCCATCTCCGGGGACAGGGGTGGCTCCTATAATTCACCCCTCCACTTT. This translates into CAISGDRGGSYNSPLHF.

This sequence joins TRBV7-2 and TRBJ2-5; TRBD2 agrees at 9 bases. The CDR3 totals 17 residues. The V gene end was trimmed by 1 base and the J gene end by 5 bases; junction bases not matched to a gene: 11. Germline V CDR1 and CDR2: SGHTA, FQGNSA. As DNA, the CDR3 is TGTGCCAGCAGCTTAGGAGGGGCGGGAGGGCCAAGGGAGACCCAGTACTTC. Its protein product is CASSLGGAGGPRETQYF. The whole variable domain, remainder taken from reference TRBV7-2 and TRBJ2-5, is GAGVSQSPSNKVTEKGKDVELRCDPISGHTALYWYRQSLGQGLEFLIYFQGNSAPDKSGLPSDRFSAERTGGSVSTLTIQRTQQEDSAVYLCASSLGGAGGPRETQYFGPGTRLLVL.

This chain uses TRBV7-2 with TRBJ1-6; 8 bases match TRBD1. J was trimmed by 8 bases and V by 3 bases; bases with no gene match: 15. The CDR3 extends over 18 amino acids. The germline CDR1 and CDR2 sequences are SGHTA and FQGNSA. CDR3 in DNA: TGTGCCAGCAGCTTTGTAGGAACGGCAGGGGGCTCGGATTCACCCCTCCACTTT. This sequence encodes CASSFVGTAGGSDSPLHF. Looking up the rest from reference TRBV7-2 and TRBJ1-6 gives the full variable domain: GAGVSQSPSNKVTEKGKDVELRCDPISGHTALYWYRQSLGQGLEFLIYFQGNSAPDKSGLPSDRFSAERTGGSVSTLTIQRTQQEDSAVYLCASSFVGTAGGSDSPLHFGNGTRLTVT.

J is TRBJ2-1 and V is TRBV5-1, with a tentative D call TRBD2 (7 bases). V dropped 4 bases and J dropped 3 bases, with 11 bases sitting between them. Germline values: CDR1 SGHRS, CDR2 YFSETQ. The CDR3 extends over 14 amino acids. In DNA form, the CDR3 reads TGCGCCAGCAGCGGAGCGGGACACTACAATGAGCAGTTCTTC. It specifies CASSGAGHYNEQFF. Complete variable domain (other parts from reference TRBV5-1 and TRBJ2-1): KAGVTQTPRYLIKTRGQQVTLSCSPISGHRSVSWYQQTPGQGLQFLFEYFSETQRNKGNFPGRFSGRQFSNSRSEMNVSTLELGDSALYLCASSGAGHYNEQFFGPGTRLTVL.

The chain uses TRBV27 and TRBJ1-1; TRBD1 matches 9 bases. The CDR3 sequence is 15 residues long. CDR1 MNHEY and CDR2 SMNVEV come from the germline V gene (reference sequence). V trimming: 3 bases; J trimming: 0 bases; junction bases outside the gene matches: 2. The CDR3 reads CASSFDRGVNTEAFF. In nucleotides, the CDR3 is TGTGCCAGCAGTTTTGACAGGGGGGTGAACACTGAAGCTTTCTTT.

The chain has TRBV6-5 and TRBJ1-6; D is unresolved. Germline CDR1 MNHEY, CDR2 SVGAGI. This CDR3 region has 14 residues. Trimming took 11 bases from V and 6 from J, leaving 17 bases between them. CDR3 in DNA: TGTGCCGCCAAATCGACACCTATTAATTCACCCCTCCACTTT. Its translation is CAAKSTPINSPLHF.

The CDR3 DNA follows: TGTGCCAGTAGTATGATCAGCTCTGGGGCCAACGTCCTGACTTTC. It specifies CASSMISSGANVLTF. The chain carries TRBV19 and TRBJ2-6; D gene ambiguous. CDR3 length: 15 residues. CDR1 and CDR2 (germline): LNHDA, SQIVND (reference sequence). With 3 bases removed from V and 0 bases from J, the gap between germline ends came to 6 bases.

This chain uses TRBV7-6 with TRBJ2-1; TRBD1 aligns across 7 bases. CDR1 SGHVS and CDR2 FNYEAQ come from the germline V gene. CDR3 length equals 14 residues. J lost 1 base, V lost 5 bases, and 2 bases had no gene match. The CDR3 DNA is TGTGCCAGCAGCCGACAGGGTTCCTACAATGAGCAGTTCTTC. The encoded protein is CASSRQGSYNEQFF.

The chain has TRBV4-1 and TRBJ2-1, with TRBD2 identical over 15 bases. The CDR3 sequence is 18 residues long. Germline V gene lookup returns CDR1 MGHRA and CDR2 YSYEKL. V gave up 8 bases and J gave up 5 bases; unmatched junction bases: 13. This CDR3 is CASQGTSGRSQGDNEQFF. DNA of the CDR3: TGCGCCAGCCAAGGGACTAGCGGGAGGTCACAGGGGGACAATGAGCAGTTCTTC.

The chain has TRBV7-6 and TRBJ2-1; TRBD2 aligns across 10 bases. CDR1 is SGHVS and CDR2 is FNYEAQ in the germline V gene. The CDR3 runs to 15 residues. V was pared by 2 bases and J by 9 bases, with 7 bases of the junction left unmatched. CDR3: CASSLLSGGRSEQFF. The CDR3 region has the DNA TGTGCCAGCAGCTTACTTAGCGGGGGGCGGAGTGAGCAGTTCTTC.

J is TRBJ2-3 and V is TRBV7-3, with 12 bases that match TRBD2. The V gene's germline CDR1 is SGHTA and CDR2 FQGTGA. V gave up 5 bases and J gave up 4 bases; unmatched junction bases: 10. This CDR3 is built from 17 residues. In DNA form, the CDR3 reads TGTGCCAGCAGCCCCGGGACTAGCGGGTCGGCGGCAGATACGCAGTATTTT. Its translation: CASSPGTSGSAADTQYF.

This sequence joins TRBV14 and TRBJ2-2; 7 positions agree with TRBD1. Trimming removed 4 bases from V and 5 bases from J; junction bases left unmatched: 10. The CDR3 consists of 16 residues. Per germline, CDR1 SGHDN and CDR2 FVKESK. The CDR3 protein is CASSPPGTVPTGELFF. DNA for the CDR3: TGTGCCAGCAGCCCACCCGGGACAGTCCCAACCGGGGAGCTGTTTTTT. The whole variable domain, filled in from reference TRBV14 and TRBJ2-2, reads EAGVTQFPSHSVIEKGQTVTLRCDPISGHDNLYWYRRVMGKEIKFLLHFVKESKQDESGMPNNRFLAERTGGTYSTLKVQPAELEDSGVYFCASSPPGTVPTGELFFGEGSRLTVL.

For the CDR3, the DNA is TGTGCCACCAGCAGAGGTAGCGGGGGGGGGATCGGAGATACGCAGTATTTT. Translation: CATSRGSGGGIGDTQYF. The gene calls are TRBV15 and TRBJ2-3; 11 bases map to TRBD2. Germline lookup yields CDR1 LNHNV and CDR2 YYDKDF (reference sequence). The J segment lost 5 bases and the V segment lost 1 base, leaving 8 bases of the junction unmatched. The CDR3 covers 17 residues.

The chain links TRBV27 to TRBJ2-1, with D perhaps matching TRBD1 (5 bases). This CDR3 contains 19 residues. Germline lookup yields CDR1 MNHEY and CDR2 SMNVEV (reference sequence). V was pared by 5 bases and J by 6 bases, with 29 bases between. The CDR3 region is CASSHSYDGGADRGNEQFF. Written as DNA, the CDR3 is TGTGCCAGCAGTCACTCTTATGACGGCGGAGCCGACAGAGGCAATGAGCAGTTCTTC.

The CDR3 here is CASSFIRGSTDTQYF. The CDR3 DNA reads TGTGCCAGCAGTTTCATCAGGGGGAGCACAGATACGCAGTATTTT. This sequence joins TRBV28 and TRBJ2-3, with 7 bases fitting TRBD1. Germline assignment: CDR1 MDHEN and CDR2 SYDVKM. Germline trimming cut 3 bases from V and 0 bases from J; bases unmatched to any gene: 3. CDR3 length equals 15 residues.

The chain has TRBV2 and TRBJ2-5, with a weak D call TRBD1 (7 bases). Trimming pared 6 bases from V and 5 bases from J, leaving 13 bases between. There are 13 residues in the CDR3. CDR1 is SNHLY and CDR2 is FYNNEI in the germline V gene. CDR3 loop: CASSLTGRETQYF. The CDR3 nucleotides are TGTGCCAGCAGCTTGACAGGGAGGGAGACCCAGTACTTC. Based on the CDR3 plus reference TRBV2 and TRBJ2-5, the full variable domain is EPEVTQTPSHQVTQMGQEVILRCVPISNHLYFYWYRQILGQKVEFLVSFYNNEISEKSEIFDDQFSVERPDGSNFTLKIRSTKLEDSAMYFCASSLTGRETQYFGPGTRLLVL.

Concerning this clone itself: Other DNA sequences from this sample encode an identical CDR3 as well. This sequence joins TRBV15 and TRBJ2-5; D remains ambiguous. CDR1 is LNHNV and CDR2 is YYDKDF in the germline V gene (reference sequence). The V end lost 1 base, the J end lost 2 bases, and 8 bases lay between the germline ends. This CDR3 is built from 14 residues. The DNA for the CDR3 is TGTGCCACCAGCAGAGCTCAGGCGCAAGAGACCCAGTACTTC. Translated: CATSRAQAQETQYF.

This chain connects TRBV5-4 to TRBJ2-7; D uncertain. The CDR3 runs to 14 residues. Germline CDR1 and CDR2: SGHNT and YYREEE (reference sequence). Trimming removed 3 bases from V and 1 base from J, with 11 bases in between. DNA for the CDR3: TGTGCCAGCAGCTCTCAGGTCCTTTCCTACGAGCAGTACTTC. This gives the protein CASSSQVLSYEQYF.

The genes are TRBV12-3 or TRBV12-4 and TRBJ1-2; D gene unclear. CDR3 size: 12 residues. Trimming removed 1 base from V and 4 bases from J, with 4 bases in between. CDR3 in DNA: TGTGCCAGCAGTTTAGACGGCTATGGCTACACCTTC. Translating it yields CASSLDGYGYTF.